This entry features one TCR beta chain sequence. The protocol was immunoSEQ multiplex PCR, while the TCRdb copy is restricted to in-frame clones and leaves out a portion. The sample lists about 600,000 clones, around 97% seen once, with 0.045% to 0.07% in the top ten. The data belong to a study of shared clonotypes between healthy human individuals. Looked up from germline, CDR1 is SNHLY and CDR2 is FYNNEI. V gave up 10 bases and J gave up 4 bases, with 19 bases separating them. The CDR3 runs 15 residues. The chain employs TRBV2 and TRBJ2-2, with D possibly matching TRBD1 (5 bases). This clonotype was obtained from a woman aged 25 to 39 in good health. Sequencing was done on a sample of naive CD4+ T cells sorted from blood. Specified subset: CD45RA+ positively selected. CDR3 nucleotides: TGTGCCACCAAGACCCAGGGTAGCAGCACCGGGGAGCTGTTTTTT. This sequence encodes CATKTQGSSTGELFF.